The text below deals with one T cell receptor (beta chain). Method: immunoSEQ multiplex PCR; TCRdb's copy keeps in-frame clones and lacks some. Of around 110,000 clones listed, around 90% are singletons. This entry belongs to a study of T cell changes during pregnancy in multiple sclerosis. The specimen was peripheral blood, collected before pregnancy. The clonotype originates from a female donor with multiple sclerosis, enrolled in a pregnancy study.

The DNA of the CDR3 is TGTGCCAGCAGCTCCGCCATAGACAGCACCGGGGAGCTGTTTTTT. This sequence encodes CASSSAIDSTGELFF. V usage is TRBV13 and J usage is TRBJ2-2, with D tentatively TRBD1 (5 bases). Germline CDR1 PRHDT, CDR2 FYEKMQ (reference sequence). The CDR3 extends over 15 amino acids. V was shortened by 4 bases and J by 4 bases, with 13 bases between the two germline ends.